This T cell receptor (beta chain) was found in a study of cytomegalovirus exposure and HLA in healthy donors. PCR employed 60 Vbeta and 13 Jbeta primers. Data came from immunoSEQ multiplex PCR; TCRdb stores just in-frame clones and leaves some out. The sample lists 120,000 or so clones; 7% to 9.5% were seen once. The study, taken as a whole, reports: Sequencing probably produced one cluster of sequence variants that were highly shared. Most CMV-associated TCR beta chains appeared HLA-restricted in a later analysis. As a later analysis showed, several of the most significant clusters appeared to be linked to common viral pathogens. Reportedly, cytomegalovirus status was diagnosed with high sensitivity and specificity.

As to this clone: Its antigen remains unidentified.

The CDR3 totals 12 residues. The V and J ends lost 5 bases and 9 bases respectively, with 11 bases between them. Germline values: CDR1 MNHNS, CDR2 SASEGT. This TCR derives from a woman aged 40-49 years in good health and CMV-seropositive. The sequenced sample was PBMCs. The chain combines TRBV6-1 with TRBJ2-1; D is uncertain. The CDR3 protein is CASSKSAVEQFF. The CDR3 nucleotides read TGTGCCAGCAGTAAGAGCGCAGTTGAGCAGTTCTTC.